These T cell receptor beta chains were read from a single sample in a study of beta chain features in type 1 diabetes. TCRdb's table, derived via immunoSEQ multiplex PCR, lists solely in-frame clones and lacks some. The table lists 250,000 to 350,000 clones, over 12% of them singletons. Sequenced sample: naive CD4+ T cells from blood. All receptors come from a man aged 18-30 years with type 1 diabetes. The CDR3 runs from the conserved cysteine through the conserved F or W. Fields, in order: J gene, V gene, clone size, D gene, CDR3 protein, CDR3 DNA. D genes are given only for firm matches. For some rows the clone size is stated as once, few or many, or as a class when expanded; others skip it.

>TRBJ2-2|TRBV29-1|.|TRBD1
CSGGTGANTGELFF
TGCAGCGGAGGGACAGGAGCTAACACCGGGGAGCTGTTTTTT
>TRBJ2-1|TRBV7-9|.|.
CASSLGLTSSYNEQFF
TGTGCCAGCAGCTTAGGACTGACTAGCTCCTACAATGAGCAGTTCTTC
>TRBJ2-1|TRBV18|.|TRBD2
CASRSGTSGSNEQFF
TGTGCCAGCCGATCCGGGACTAGCGGGAGTAATGAGCAGTTCTTC
>TRBJ2-1|TRBV5-7|.|TRBD1
CASSLGQGTLVDNEQFF
TGTGCCAGCAGCTTGGGACAGGGGACCCTGGTGGACAATGAGCAGTTCTTC
>TRBJ1-3|TRBV5-6|.|.
CASSFVGQGNTIYF
TGTGCCAGCAGCTTCGTCGGACAGGGAAACACCATATATTTT
>TRBJ2-1|TRBV4-3|few|TRBD2
CASSHGLVASYNEQFF
TGCGCCAGCAGTCACGGACTAGTAGCGTCCTACAATGAGCAGTTCTTC
>TRBJ2-5|TRBV29-1|.|TRBD1
CSSGQGGEKTQYF
TGCAGCTCGGGACAGGGAGGAGAAAAGACCCAGTACTTC
>TRBJ2-7|TRBV10-3|few|TRBD1
CAISAGQSYEQYF
TGTGCCATCAGTGCGGGACAGTCCTACGAGCAGTACTTC
>TRBJ1-2|TRBV7-2|few|TRBD1
CASSITGDYGYTF
TGTGCCAGCAGTATCACAGGGGACTATGGCTACACCTTC
>TRBJ2-2|TRBV15|once|TRBD2
CATSRPGTRTGELFF
TGTGCCACCAGCAGACCCGGGACTAGAACCGGGGAGCTGTTTTTT
>TRBJ1-2|TRBV28|few|TRBD1
CASSSHGQGSYGYTF
TGTGCCAGCAGTTCTCATGGACAGGGATCATATGGCTACACCTTC
>TRBJ2-2|TRBV29-1|.|TRBD1
CSVGSRGRGELFF
TGCAGCGTTGGGTCCAGGGGGAGAGGGGAGCTGTTTTTT
>TRBJ2-3|TRBV7-2|.|TRBD1
CASSLVGRTGADTQYF
TGTGCCAGCAGCTTAGTCGGAAGGACAGGCGCAGATACGCAGTATTTT
>TRBJ1-6|TRBV4-3|few|TRBD1
CASSQDPGGKNSPLHF
TGCGCCAGCAGCCAAGATCCAGGGGGAAAGAATTCACCCCTCCACTTT
>TRBJ1-5|TRBV9|few|.
CASSVGGGQPQHF
TGTGCCAGCAGCGTCGGGGGGGGTCAGCCCCAGCATTTT
>TRBJ1-4|TRBV7-2|.|.
CASSRAREATNEKLFF
TGTGCCAGCAGCCGAGCGAGGGAAGCAACTAATGAAAAACTGTTTTTT
>TRBJ2-1|TRBV18|few|.
CASSPLPRRGYNEQFF
TGTGCCAGCTCACCTCTCCCTCGAAGGGGGTACAATGAGCAGTTCTTC
>TRBJ2-7|TRBV2|few|.
CASSEAQRIGYF
TGTGCCAGCAGTGAAGCGCAGAGGATAGGGTACTTC
>TRBJ1-5|TRBV6-6|few|.
CASSYSRDTNQPQHF
TGTGCCAGCAGTTACTCGAGGGATACCAATCAGCCCCAGCATTTT
>TRBJ2-1|TRBV25-1|few|TRBD2
CASSEWGTSGSNEQFF
TGTGCCAGCAGTGAATGGGGGACTAGCGGTTCCAATGAGCAGTTCTTC
>TRBJ2-7|TRBV7-2|.|.
CASSPWSSSYEQYF
TGTGCCAGCAGCCCCTGGAGTAGCTCCTACGAGCAGTACTTC
>TRBJ2-5|TRBV15|few|.
CATSRDRVTQYF
TGTGCCACCAGCAGAGATCGAGTGACCCAGTACTTC
>TRBJ1-2|TRBV7-2|.|.
CASSLQEGAYGYTF
TGTGCCAGCAGCTTACAGGAAGGGGCCTATGGCTACACCTTC
>TRBJ1-2|TRBV5-1|few|.
CASSLVEGRDYGYTF
TGCGCCAGCAGCTTGGTGGAGGGACGGGACTATGGCTACACCTTC
>TRBJ2-1|TRBV7-9|.|TRBD2
CASRGTSGVGEQFF
TGTGCCAGCAGGGGGACTAGCGGGGTTGGCGAGCAGTTCTTC
>TRBJ2-1|TRBV6-6|.|TRBD2
CASTLRARTSGDGEFF
TGTGCCAGCACCCTGAGGGCCCGGACTAGCGGGGACGGGGAGTTCTTC
>TRBJ2-5|TRBV29-1|few|.
CSATRGEGPETQYF
TGCAGCGCTACCAGGGGGGAAGGTCCAGAGACCCAGTACTTC
>TRBJ2-1|TRBV30|.|.
CAWSLYNEQFF
TGTGCCTGGAGTTTATACAATGAGCAGTTCTTC
>TRBJ2-3|TRBV6-5|few|.
CASSYSSGTDTQYF
TGTGCCAGCAGTTACTCTAGCGGCACAGATACGCAGTATTTT
>TRBJ2-7|TRBV10-3|few|TRBD1
CAISDWDSLAYEQYF
TGTGCCATCAGTGATTGGGACAGCCTTGCCTACGAGCAGTACTTC
>TRBJ2-7|TRBV4-2|.|.
CASSQDPDSSYEQYF
TGTGCCAGCAGCCAAGATCCCGACAGCTCCTACGAGCAGTACTTC
>TRBJ1-1|TRBV29-1|few|.
CSVEGQLTEAFF
TGCAGCGTTGAAGGACAGCTTACTGAAGCTTTCTTT
>TRBJ1-2|TRBV18|.|.
CASSPGGANYGYTF
TGTGCCAGCTCACCGGGGGGAGCTAACTATGGCTACACCTTC
>TRBJ2-1|TRBV5-1|.|TRBD2
CASSLVRGAVWDEQFF
TGCGCCAGCAGCTTGGTGCGGGGGGCGGTGTGGGATGAGCAGTTCTTC
>TRBJ2-5|TRBV5-1|few|.
CASSLAPEVETQYF
TGCGCCAGCAGCTTGGCTCCGGAGGTCGAGACCCAGTACTTC
>TRBJ2-3|TRBV6-5|few|.
CASRLQGTDTQYF
TGTGCCAGCCGCCTACAGGGAACAGATACGCAGTATTTT
>TRBJ2-1|TRBV9|.|TRBD2
CASSKGLAGGNEQFF
TGTGCCAGCAGCAAGGGACTAGCGGGAGGAAATGAGCAGTTCTTC
>TRBJ2-1|TRBV6-6|.|TRBD2
CASSQSGSSYNEQFF
TGTGCCAGCAGCCAAAGCGGGAGCTCCTACAATGAGCAGTTCTTC